This T cell receptor (beta chain) was recorded in a study of T cells in Graves' hyperthyroidism and ophthalmopathy (dated by TCRdb to about 2019). The study in broad terms: Peripheral blood was collected at initial diagnosis, before any treatment. To identify TCR V-J signatures that set the groups apart, the researchers used a discovery cohort of more than 95 patients, made up of around 40 with Graves' ophthalmopathy and 57 with stable Graves' hyperthyroidism. Whether ophthalmopathy could be predicted prospectively was tested in an independent validation cohort made up of 18 to 20 hyperthyroidism patients plus 17 patients who later progressed to ophthalmopathy. For training and testing, the 100 or so patients in the discovery cohort were randomly divided in a 7:3 ratio. Thyroid tissue and blood T-cell repertoires from several Graves' hyperthyroidism patients were also compared in the study. Once sampling was done, hyperthyroidism patients were given methimazole at a starting dose of 30 mg daily, whereas ophthalmopathy patients were given high-dose intravenous methylprednisolone. The paper describes TCR Vbeta CDR3 sequencing of fewer than 150 peripheral blood samples, made up of about 41 ophthalmopathy patients, roughly 75 hyperthyroidism patients and approximately 17 progressor patients.

This clonotype was recorded many times. Its antigen is unknown. No much larger clonotype is one base removed from it; base qualities were not supplied. In the ophthalmopathy patients, disease was moderately to severely active, with a Clinical Activity Score of 3 or more, a NOSPECS grade of 4 or more, and a duration of less than 3 months. Any patient with an uncontrolled infection, another autoimmune disease, pregnancy or lactation was excluded. Diagnoses relied on clinical symptoms, serum thyroxine and TRAb, thyroid ultrasound and orbital computed tomography. Ficoll-Paque density gradient centrifugation was used to isolate PBMCs from around 9.1 ml of fresh peripheral blood. Total RNA was extracted with Trizol reagent, and quality was checked on an Agilent 2100 Bioanalyzer. TCR beta CDR3 regions were amplified from RNA transcripts. The first round of RT-PCR for the TCR CDR3 was performed with the HTBI primer set and the Qiagen OneStep RT-PCR kit. A second multiplex PCR round built the libraries, followed by size selection and purification. Libraries were sequenced paired-end with 100 bp reads on an Illumina HiSeq2000. From the authors' description of their analysis: Raw data were processed with SOAPnuke, discarding reads with adapters, uncalled bases, mean Phred below 15, or no exact constant-primer or identifier match. High-quality paired reads were merged using COPE v1.2.5, and each unique nucleotide sequence was defined as a clonotype. Clonotypes were aligned to IMGT TRBV, TRBD and TRBJ reference segments using MiTCR v1.1. The analysis included only V-J combinations with a frequency above 0.0001, which together covered around 99% of the repertoires. A TCS score was defined as the ratio between F50 (clonal expansion) and ExV (chaos), using BLOSUM62-based TCRdist between CDR3 peptides within each V-J. Welch's t-statistics and random forest reduced around 550 V-J features to 10 to 15, which were used in a naive Bayes classifier (R e1071). The public reads were reanalyzed by TCRdb: fastp trimming at Q25, MiXCR alignment, in-frame beta chains only. Under each unique CDR3 protein, matching rows form one entry showing the most common genes and DNA. V and J calls and clone size were set by TCRdb, not the authors. The sample table records hundreds of thousands of distinct CDR3 sequences; over 12% of these occur just once. Around 13% of the sample comes from the top ten.

Here is what the overall study found, with its caveats: Blood samples also contained most of the expanded thyroid clonotypes (frequency above 0.001), which suggests that blood repertoires may reflect thyroid immune responses. A model built on a 13 V-J signature distinguished ophthalmopathy from stable hyperthyroidism, reaching roughly 88% sensitivity and 81.08% specificity in cross-validation and 80%/75% in testing. Sample size was not statistically predetermined, and investigators were not blinded to group allocation. During validation, the model predicted progression to ophthalmopathy a median of roughly 7.1 months ahead of onset, with around 71% sensitivity and around 72% specificity.

Including cysteine and phenylalanine, the CDR3 has 15 amino acids. Left in the record is the CDR3 DNA by itself, 45 bases read in frame from the first base. CDR1 is given as SGHRS and CDR2 as YFSETQ, both from the germline V gene. Trimming at the junction amounts to 3 bases on V and 3 bases on J, and the germline ends lie 13 bases apart. Sequences were obtained from blood. The chain links TRBV5-1 with TRBJ2-1; 5 matching bases give a weak D call of TRBD1. The sequence came from a man between 18 and 29 years old with Graves' ophthalmopathy. The CDR3 protein: CASSWGASSYNEQFF. The nucleotide sequence is TGCGCCAGCAGCTGGGGCGCCAGCAGCTACAATGAGCAGTTCTTC.